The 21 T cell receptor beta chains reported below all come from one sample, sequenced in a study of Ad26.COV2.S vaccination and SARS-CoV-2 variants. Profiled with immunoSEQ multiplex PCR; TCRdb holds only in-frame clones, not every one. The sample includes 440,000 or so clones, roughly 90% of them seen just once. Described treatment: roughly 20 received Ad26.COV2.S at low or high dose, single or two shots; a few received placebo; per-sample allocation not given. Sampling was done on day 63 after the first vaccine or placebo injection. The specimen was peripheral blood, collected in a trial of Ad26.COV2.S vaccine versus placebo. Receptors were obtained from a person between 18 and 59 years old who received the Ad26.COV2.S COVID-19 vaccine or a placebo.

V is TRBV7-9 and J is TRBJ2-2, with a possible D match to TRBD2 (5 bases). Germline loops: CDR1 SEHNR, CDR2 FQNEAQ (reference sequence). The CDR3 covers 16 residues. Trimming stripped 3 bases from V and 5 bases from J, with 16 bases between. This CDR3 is CASSFVGQRGTGELFF. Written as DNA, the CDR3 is TGTGCCAGCAGCTTCGTCGGTCAGCGAGGGACCGGGGAGCTGTTTTTT.

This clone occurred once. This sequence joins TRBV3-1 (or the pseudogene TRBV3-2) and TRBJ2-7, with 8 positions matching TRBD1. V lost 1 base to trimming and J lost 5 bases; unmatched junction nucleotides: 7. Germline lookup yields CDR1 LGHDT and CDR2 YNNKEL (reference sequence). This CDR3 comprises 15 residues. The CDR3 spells CASSQAGDRSHEQYF. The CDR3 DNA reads TGTGCCAGCAGCCAAGCCGGGGACAGGTCGCACGAGCAGTACTTC.

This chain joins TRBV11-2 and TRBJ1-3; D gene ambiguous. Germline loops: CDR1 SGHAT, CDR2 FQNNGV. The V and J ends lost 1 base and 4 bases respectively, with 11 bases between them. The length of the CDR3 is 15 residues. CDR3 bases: TGTGCCAGCAGCTTAGTAAGAGGACCAGGAAACACCATATATTTT. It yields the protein CASSLVRGPGNTIYF.

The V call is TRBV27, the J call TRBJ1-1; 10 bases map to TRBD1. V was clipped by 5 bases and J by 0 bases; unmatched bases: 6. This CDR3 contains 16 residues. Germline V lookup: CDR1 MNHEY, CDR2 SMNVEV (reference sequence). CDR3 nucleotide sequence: TGTGCCAGCAGTATTTCGGACAGGGGGATGAACACTGAAGCTTTCTTT. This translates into CASSISDRGMNTEAFF.

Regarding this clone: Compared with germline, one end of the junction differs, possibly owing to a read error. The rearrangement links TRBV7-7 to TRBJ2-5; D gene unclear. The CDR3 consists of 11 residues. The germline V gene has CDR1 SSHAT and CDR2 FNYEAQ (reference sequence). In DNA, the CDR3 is TGTGCTAGCAGCCCCAGCCAGACCCAGTACTTC. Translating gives CASSPSQTQYF.

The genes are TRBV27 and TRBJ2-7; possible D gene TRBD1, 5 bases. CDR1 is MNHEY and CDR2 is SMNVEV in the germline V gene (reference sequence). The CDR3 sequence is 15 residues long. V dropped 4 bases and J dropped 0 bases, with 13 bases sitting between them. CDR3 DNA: TGTGCCAGCAGTTCCCCAGGGCACGGCTCCTACGAGCAGTACTTC. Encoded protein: CASSSPGHGSYEQYF.

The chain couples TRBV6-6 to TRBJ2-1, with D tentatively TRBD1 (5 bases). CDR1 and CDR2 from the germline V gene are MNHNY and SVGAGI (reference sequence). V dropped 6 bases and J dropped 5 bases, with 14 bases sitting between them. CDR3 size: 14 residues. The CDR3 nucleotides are TGTGCCAGCAGCCCCCACAGGACAAACAATGAGCAGTTCTTC. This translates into CASSPHRTNNEQFF.

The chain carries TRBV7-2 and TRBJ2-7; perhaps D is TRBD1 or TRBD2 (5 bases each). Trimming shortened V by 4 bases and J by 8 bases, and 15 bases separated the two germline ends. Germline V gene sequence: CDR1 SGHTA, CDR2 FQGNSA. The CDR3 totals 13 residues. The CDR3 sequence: CASSSGTPMKQYF. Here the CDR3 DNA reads TGTGCCAGCAGCTCCGGGACCCCTATGAAGCAGTACTTC.

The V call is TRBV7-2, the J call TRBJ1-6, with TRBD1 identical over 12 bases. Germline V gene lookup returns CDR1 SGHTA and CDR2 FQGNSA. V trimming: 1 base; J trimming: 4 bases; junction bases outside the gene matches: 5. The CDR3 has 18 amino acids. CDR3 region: CASSLEGTGGQYNSPLHF. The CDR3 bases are TGTGCCAGCAGCTTAGAGGGGACAGGGGGCCAATATAATTCACCCCTCCACTTT. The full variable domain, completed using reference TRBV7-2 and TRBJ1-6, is GAGVSQSPSNKVTEKGKDVELRCDPISGHTALYWYRQSLGQGLEFLIYFQGNSAPDKSGLPSDRFSAERTGGSVSTLTIQRTQQEDSAVYLCASSLEGTGGQYNSPLHFGNGTRLTVT.

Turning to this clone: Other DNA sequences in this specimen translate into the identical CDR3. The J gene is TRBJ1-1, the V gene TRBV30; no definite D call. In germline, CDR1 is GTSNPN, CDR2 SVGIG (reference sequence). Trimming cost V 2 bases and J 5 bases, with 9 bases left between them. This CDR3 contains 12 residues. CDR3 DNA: TGTGCCTGGAGTAGTGGGAGGACTGAAGCTTTCTTT. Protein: CAWSSGRTEAFF.

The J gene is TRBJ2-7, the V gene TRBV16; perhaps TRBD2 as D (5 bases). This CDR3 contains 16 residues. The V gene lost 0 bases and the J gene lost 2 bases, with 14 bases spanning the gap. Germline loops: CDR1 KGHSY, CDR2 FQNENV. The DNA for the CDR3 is TGTGCCAGCAGCCAATCGATACCAAAGAGGGCCTACGAGCAGTACTTC. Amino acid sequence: CASSQSIPKRAYEQYF. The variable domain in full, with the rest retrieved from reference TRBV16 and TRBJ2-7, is GEEVAQTPKHLVRGEGQKAKLYCAPIKGHSYVFWYQQVLKNEFKFLISFQNENVFDETGMPKERFSAKCLPNSPCSLEIQATKLEDSAVYFCASSQSIPKRAYEQYFGPGTRLTVT.

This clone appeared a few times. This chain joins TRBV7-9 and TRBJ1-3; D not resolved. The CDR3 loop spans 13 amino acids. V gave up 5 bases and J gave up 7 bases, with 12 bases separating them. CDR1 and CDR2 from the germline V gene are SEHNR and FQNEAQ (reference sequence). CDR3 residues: CASSPGVWNTIYF. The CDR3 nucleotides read TGTGCCAGCAGCCCGGGCGTGTGGAACACCATATATTTT.

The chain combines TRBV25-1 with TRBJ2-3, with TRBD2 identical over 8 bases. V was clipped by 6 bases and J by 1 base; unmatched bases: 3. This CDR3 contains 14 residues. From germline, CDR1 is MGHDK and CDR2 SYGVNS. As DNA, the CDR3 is TGTGCCAGCAGCGGGGGGGCCGGCACAGATACGCAGTATTTT. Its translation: CASSGGAGTDTQYF.

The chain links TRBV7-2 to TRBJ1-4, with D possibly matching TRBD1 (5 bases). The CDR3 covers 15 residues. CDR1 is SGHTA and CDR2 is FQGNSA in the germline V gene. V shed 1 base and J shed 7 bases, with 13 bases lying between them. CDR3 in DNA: TGTGCCAGCAGCTTAGTCTGGGGGATGGGTGAAAAACTGTTTTTT. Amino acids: CASSLVWGMGEKLFF.

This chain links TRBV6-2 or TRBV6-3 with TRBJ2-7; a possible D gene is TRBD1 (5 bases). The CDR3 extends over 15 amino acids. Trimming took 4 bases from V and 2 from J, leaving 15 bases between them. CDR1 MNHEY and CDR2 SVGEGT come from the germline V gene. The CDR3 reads CASSWIQAYTYEQYF. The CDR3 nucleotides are TGTGCCAGCAGTTGGATACAGGCCTATACCTACGAGCAGTACTTC.

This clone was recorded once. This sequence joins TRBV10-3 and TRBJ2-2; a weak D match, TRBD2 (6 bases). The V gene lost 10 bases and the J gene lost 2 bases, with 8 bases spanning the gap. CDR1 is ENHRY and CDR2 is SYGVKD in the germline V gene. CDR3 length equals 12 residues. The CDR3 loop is CATGLNTGELFF. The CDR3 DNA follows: TGTGCCACCGGACTAAACACCGGGGAGCTGTTTTTT.

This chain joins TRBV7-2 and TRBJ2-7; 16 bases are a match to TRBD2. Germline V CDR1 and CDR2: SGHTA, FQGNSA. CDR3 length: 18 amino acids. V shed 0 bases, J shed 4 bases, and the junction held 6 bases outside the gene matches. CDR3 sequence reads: CASSLARGLAGGNYEQYF. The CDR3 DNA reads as TGTGCCAGCAGCTTAGCGAGGGGACTAGCGGGGGGGAATTACGAGCAGTACTTC. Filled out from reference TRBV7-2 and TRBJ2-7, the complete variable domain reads GAGVSQSPSNKVTEKGKDVELRCDPISGHTALYWYRQSLGQGLEFLIYFQGNSAPDKSGLPSDRFSAERTGGSVSTLTIQRTQQEDSAVYLCASSLARGLAGGNYEQYFGPGTRLTVT.

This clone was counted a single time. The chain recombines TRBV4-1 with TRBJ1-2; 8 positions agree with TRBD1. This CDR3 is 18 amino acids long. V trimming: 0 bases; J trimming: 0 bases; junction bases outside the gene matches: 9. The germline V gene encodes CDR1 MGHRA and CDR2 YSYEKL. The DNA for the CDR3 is TGCGCCAGCAGCCAAGAAGGAGACAGGGGTGTGCCTAACTATGGCTACACCTTC. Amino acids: CASSQEGDRGVPNYGYTF.

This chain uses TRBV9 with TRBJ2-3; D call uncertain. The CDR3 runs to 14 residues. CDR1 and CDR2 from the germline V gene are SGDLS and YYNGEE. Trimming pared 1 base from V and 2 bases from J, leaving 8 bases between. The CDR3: CASSVTEPTDTQYF. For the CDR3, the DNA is TGTGCCAGCAGCGTAACTGAACCCACAGATACGCAGTATTTT.

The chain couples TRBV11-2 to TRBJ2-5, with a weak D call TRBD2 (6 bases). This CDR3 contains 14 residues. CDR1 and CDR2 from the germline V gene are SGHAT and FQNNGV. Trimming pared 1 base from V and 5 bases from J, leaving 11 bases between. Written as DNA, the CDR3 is TGTGCCAGCAGCTTAGTACTAGCCTGGGAGACCCAGTACTTC. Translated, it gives CASSLVLAWETQYF.

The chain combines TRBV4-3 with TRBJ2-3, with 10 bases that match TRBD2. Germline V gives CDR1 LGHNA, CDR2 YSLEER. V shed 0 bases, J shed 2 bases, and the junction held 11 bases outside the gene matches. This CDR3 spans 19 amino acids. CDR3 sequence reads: CASSQDKGAGGPVTDTQYF. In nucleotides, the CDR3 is TGCGCCAGCAGCCAAGACAAGGGAGCGGGGGGGCCGGTCACAGATACGCAGTATTTT.